This T cell receptor (beta chain) comes out of a study of metastatic and nonmetastatic thyroid tumors. All patients were untreated before thyroid surgery. CDR1 and CDR2 (germline): SNHLY, FYNNEI. V was clipped by 4 bases and J by 5 bases, with 15 bases between them. The CDR3 is made up of 14 amino acids. TCRdb re-called the PCR reads via MiXCR. The sample shows approximately 35,000 clones, about 10% of them seen only once. The V call is TRBV2, the J call TRBJ2-7; perhaps D is TRBD1 or TRBD2 (5 bases each). What was sequenced was blood. This TCR came from a female donor with papillary thyroid cancer or a benign thyroid nodule (not recorded which). Some clones in this sample may be carry-over from other donors' samples. The CDR3 DNA reads TGTGCCAGCAGTGGTGGGGGAGTTGGTGACGAGCAGTACTTC. Protein sequence: CASSGGGVGDEQYF.